In its sample, the clone carrying this T cell receptor (beta chain) was seen many times. This beta chain lies outside the target of a library built for alpha chains; its clone size means little. These data originate in a study of spatial heterogeneity in lung cancer. Individual TCR cDNA molecules each bore their own unique molecular identifier. TCRdb itself ran the 5' RACE reads through MiXCR, one entry per CDR3 protein. This sample has 12,000 or so distinct CDR3 sequences; about 6% occur once, and the top ten carry 9% to 12%. V was pared by 5 bases and J by 6 bases, with 13 bases between. The CDR3 is 13 amino acids. Germline CDR1 is SGHDN and CDR2 is FVKESK. Noted time point: sample taken at primary tumor resection. The study sequenced unsorted whole RNA from tumor, nontumor lung or frozen PBMC.

The clonotype was recovered from a male donor with early-stage non-small cell lung cancer. The source was normal lung tissue next to the tumor, collected at surgery. The gene calls are TRBV14 and TRBJ1-2; D ambiguous. CDR3 sequence: CASSRTGVHGYTF. CDR3 nucleotides: TGTGCCAGCAGCAGAACTGGCGTACATGGCTACACCTTC.